One sample yielded the 5 T cell receptor beta chains listed below, sequenced in a study of cytomegalovirus exposure and HLA in healthy donors. PCR was performed using 60 Vbeta and 13 Jbeta primers. Using immunoSEQ multiplex PCR, the repertoire was profiled, and TCRdb retains in-frame clones only, with some absent. This sample has roughly 180,000 clones, with 75% to 85% found just once. The sample taken for sequencing was PBMCs. The receptors were gathered from a girl aged 2 to 10 in good health and CMV-seropositive.

The V call is TRBV7-6, the J call TRBJ2-2; 7 bases align to TRBD1. This CDR3 contains 16 residues. Germline V CDR1 and CDR2: SGHVS, FNYEAQ. V trimming: 5 bases; J trimming: 4 bases; junction bases outside the gene matches: 10. DNA of the CDR3: TGTGCCAGCAGCCCTCGGACAGGCCGGACCACCGGGGAGCTGTTTTTT. Translated: CASSPRTGRTTGELFF.

The rearrangement uses TRBV10-2 and TRBJ2-1; 7 positions match TRBD1. This CDR3 is built from 17 residues. Germline loops: CDR1 WSHSY, CDR2 SAAADI. Trimming at V came to 0 bases and at J to 1 base, leaving 6 bases not matched to a gene. The CDR3 reads CASSESFGTVSYNEQFF. For the CDR3, the DNA is TGCGCCAGCAGTGAGTCTTTCGGGACAGTTTCCTACAATGAGCAGTTCTTC.

The rearrangement joins TRBV30 to TRBJ2-2; tentative D call: TRBD2 (6 bases). Trimming took 0 bases from V and 4 from J, leaving 9 bases between them. The germline V gene encodes CDR1 GTSNPN and CDR2 SVGIG (reference sequence). The CDR3 loop spans 14 amino acids. CDR3 in amino acids: CAWSVLGGTGELFF. The CDR3 region has the DNA TGTGCCTGGAGTGTACTGGGGGGCACCGGGGAGCTGTTTTTT.

The CDR3 DNA is TGCAGCGTTGTAGGGGGACAGGGAGGCTACGAGCAGTACTTC. The encoded protein is CSVVGGQGGYEQYF. The chain links TRBV29-1 to TRBJ2-7; 9 nucleotides align to TRBD1. V lost 4 bases and J lost 3; bases outside the gene matches: 7. The CDR3 is 14 amino acids. The germline gives CDR1 SQVTM, CDR2 ANQGSEA.

This chain connects TRBV5-1 to TRBJ1-1, with D possibly matching TRBD1 (6 bases). This CDR3 region has 13 residues. V lost 2 bases and J 4 bases, leaving 9 bases between the germline ends. CDR1 is SGHRS and CDR2 is YFSETQ in the germline V gene. The chain's CDR3 is CASSLQGGTEAFF. In DNA form, the CDR3 reads TGCGCCAGCAGCTTACAGGGTGGCACTGAAGCTTTCTTT.